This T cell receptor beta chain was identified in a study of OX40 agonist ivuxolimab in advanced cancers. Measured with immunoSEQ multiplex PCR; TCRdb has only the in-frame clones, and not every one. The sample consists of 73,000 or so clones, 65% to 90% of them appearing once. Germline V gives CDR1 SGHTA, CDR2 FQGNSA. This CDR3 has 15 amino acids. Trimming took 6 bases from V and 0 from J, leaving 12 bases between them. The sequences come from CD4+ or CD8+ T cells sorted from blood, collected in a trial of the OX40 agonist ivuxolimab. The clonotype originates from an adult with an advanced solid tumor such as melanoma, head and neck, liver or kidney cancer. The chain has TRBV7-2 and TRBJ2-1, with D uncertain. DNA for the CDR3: TGTGCCAGCAGTTATATTATGAGCTCCTACAATGAGCAGTTCTTC. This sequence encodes CASSYIMSSYNEQFF. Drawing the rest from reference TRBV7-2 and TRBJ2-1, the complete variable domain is GAGVSQSPSNKVTEKGKDVELRCDPISGHTALYWYRQSLGQGLEFLIYFQGNSAPDKSGLPSDRFSAERTGGSVSTLTIQRTQQEDSAVYLCASSYIMSSYNEQFFGPGTRLTVL.